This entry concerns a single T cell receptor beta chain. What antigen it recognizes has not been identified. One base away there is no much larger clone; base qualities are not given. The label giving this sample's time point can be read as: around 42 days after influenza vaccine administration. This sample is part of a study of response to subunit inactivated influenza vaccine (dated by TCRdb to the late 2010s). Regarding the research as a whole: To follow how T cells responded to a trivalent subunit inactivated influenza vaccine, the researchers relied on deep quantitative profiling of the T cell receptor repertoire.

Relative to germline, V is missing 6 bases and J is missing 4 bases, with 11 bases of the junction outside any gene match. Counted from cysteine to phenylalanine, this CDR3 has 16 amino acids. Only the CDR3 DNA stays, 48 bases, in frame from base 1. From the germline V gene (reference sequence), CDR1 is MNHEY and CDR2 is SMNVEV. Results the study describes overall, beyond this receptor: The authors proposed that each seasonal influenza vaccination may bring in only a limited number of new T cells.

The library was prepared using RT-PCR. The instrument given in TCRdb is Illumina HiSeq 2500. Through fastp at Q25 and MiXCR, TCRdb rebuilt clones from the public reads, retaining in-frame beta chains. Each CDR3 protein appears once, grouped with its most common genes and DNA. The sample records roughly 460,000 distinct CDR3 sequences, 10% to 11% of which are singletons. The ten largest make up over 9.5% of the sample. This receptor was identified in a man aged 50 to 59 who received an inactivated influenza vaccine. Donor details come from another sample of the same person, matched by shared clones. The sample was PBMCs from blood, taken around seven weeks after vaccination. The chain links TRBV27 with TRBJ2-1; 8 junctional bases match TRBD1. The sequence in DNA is TGTGCCAGCAGGGCTCGAGGCCAGGGGGCTTACAATGAGCAGTTCTTC. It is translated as CASRARGQGAYNEQFF.